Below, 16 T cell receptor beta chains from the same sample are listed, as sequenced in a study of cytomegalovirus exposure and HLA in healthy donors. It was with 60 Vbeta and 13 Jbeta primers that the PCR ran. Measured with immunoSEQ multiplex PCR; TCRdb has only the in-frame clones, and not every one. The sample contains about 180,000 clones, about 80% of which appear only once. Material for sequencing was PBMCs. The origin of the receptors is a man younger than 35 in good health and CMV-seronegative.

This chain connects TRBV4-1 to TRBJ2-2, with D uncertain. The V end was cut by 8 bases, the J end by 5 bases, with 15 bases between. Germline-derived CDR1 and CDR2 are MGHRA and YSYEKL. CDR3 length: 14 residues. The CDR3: CASGLTERTGELFF. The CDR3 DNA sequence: TGCGCCAGCGGCCTAACGGAGAGAACCGGGGAGCTGTTTTTT.

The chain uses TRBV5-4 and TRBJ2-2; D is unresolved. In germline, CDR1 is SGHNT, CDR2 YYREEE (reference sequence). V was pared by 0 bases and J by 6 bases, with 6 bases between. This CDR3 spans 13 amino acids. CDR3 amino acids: CASSLGEAGELFF. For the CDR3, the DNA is TGTGCCAGCAGCTTGGGCGAGGCCGGGGAGCTGTTTTTT. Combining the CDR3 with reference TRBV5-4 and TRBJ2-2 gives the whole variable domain ETGVTQSPTHLIKTRGQQVTLRCSSQSGHNTVSWYQQALGQGPQFIFQYYREEENGRGNFPPRFSGLQFPNYSSELNVNALELDDSALYLCASSLGEAGELFFGEGSRLTVL.

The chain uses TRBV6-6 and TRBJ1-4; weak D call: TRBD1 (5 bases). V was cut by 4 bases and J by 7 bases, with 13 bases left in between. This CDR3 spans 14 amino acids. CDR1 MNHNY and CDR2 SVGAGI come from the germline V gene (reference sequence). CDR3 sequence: CASSSPQGGEKLFF. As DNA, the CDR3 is TGTGCCAGCAGTTCTCCGCAGGGCGGTGAAAAACTGTTTTTT.

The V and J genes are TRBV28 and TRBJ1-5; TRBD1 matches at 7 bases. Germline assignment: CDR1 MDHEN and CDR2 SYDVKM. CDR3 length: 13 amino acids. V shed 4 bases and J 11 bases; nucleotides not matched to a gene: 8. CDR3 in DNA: TGTGCCAGCAGTTCGACAGGGTCCCAGTCCCAGCATTTT. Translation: CASSSTGSQSQHF.

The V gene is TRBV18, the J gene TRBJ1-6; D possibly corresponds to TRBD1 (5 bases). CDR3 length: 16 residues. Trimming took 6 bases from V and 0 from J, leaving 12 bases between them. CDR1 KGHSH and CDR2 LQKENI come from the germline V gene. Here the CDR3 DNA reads TGTGCCAGCTCGAGAACAGGTAGCTCCTATAATTCACCCCTCCACTTT. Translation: CASSRTGSSYNSPLHF. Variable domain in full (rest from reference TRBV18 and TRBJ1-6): NAGVMQNPRHLVRRRGQEARLRCSPMKGHSHVYWYRQLPEEGLKFMVYLQKENIIDESGMPKERFSAEFPKEGPSILRIQQVVRGDSAAYFCASSRTGSSYNSPLHFGNGTRLTVT.

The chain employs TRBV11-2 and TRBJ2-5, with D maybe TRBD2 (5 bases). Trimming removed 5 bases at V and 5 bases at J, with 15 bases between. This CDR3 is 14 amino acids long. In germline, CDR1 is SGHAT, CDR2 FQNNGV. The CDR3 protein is CASSAITRTETQYF. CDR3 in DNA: TGTGCCAGCAGCGCTATAACTAGGACTGAGACCCAGTACTTC.

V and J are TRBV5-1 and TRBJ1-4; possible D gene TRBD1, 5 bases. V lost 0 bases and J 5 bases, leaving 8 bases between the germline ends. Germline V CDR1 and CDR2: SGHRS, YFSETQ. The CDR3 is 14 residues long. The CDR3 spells CASSLAGGNEKLFF. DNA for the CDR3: TGCGCCAGCAGCTTGGCGGGGGGGAATGAAAAACTGTTTTTT.

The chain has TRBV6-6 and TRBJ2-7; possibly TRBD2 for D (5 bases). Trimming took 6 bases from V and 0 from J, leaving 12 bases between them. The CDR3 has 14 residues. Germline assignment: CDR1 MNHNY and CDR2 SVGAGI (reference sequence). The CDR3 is CASRVPTNSYEQYF. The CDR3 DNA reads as TGTGCCAGCAGGGTTCCGACTAACTCCTACGAGCAGTACTTC.

The CDR3 DNA reads as TGTGCCAGCAGCCAAGATCTAGCGGGAGGGGCCTACGAGCAGTACTTC. Encoded protein: CASSQDLAGGAYEQYF. The V call is TRBV4-2, the J call TRBJ2-7; 12 bases are shared with TRBD2. The ends lost 0 bases at V and 2 bases at J; junction bases unmatched: 2. The CDR3 sequence is 16 residues long. Looked up from germline, CDR1 is LGHNA and CDR2 is YNFKEQ.

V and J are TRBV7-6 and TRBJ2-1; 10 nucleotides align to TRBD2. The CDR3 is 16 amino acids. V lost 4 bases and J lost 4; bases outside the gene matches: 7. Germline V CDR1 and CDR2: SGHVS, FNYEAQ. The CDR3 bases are TGTGCCAGCAGCTCCTCTAGCGGGGGATTTTACAATGAGCAGTTCTTC. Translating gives CASSSSSGGFYNEQFF.

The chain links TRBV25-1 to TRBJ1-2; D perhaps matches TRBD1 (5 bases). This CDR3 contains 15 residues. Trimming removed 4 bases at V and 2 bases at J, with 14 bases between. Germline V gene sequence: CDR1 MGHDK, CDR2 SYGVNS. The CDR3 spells CASSGGTGGNYGYTF. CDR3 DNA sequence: TGTGCCAGCAGTGGCGGGACGGGGGGGAACTATGGCTACACCTTC.

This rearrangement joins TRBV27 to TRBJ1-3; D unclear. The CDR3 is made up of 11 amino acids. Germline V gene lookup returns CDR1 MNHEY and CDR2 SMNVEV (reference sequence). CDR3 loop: CASSRGNTIYF. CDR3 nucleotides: TGTGCTTCATCGAGGGGAAACACCATATATTTT.

CDR3 nucleotide sequence: TGTGCCAGCAGCTTAGCCAAAAACATTCAGTACTTC. Encoded protein: CASSLAKNIQYF. The V and J genes are TRBV28 and TRBJ2-4; D remains unclear. This CDR3 has 12 amino acids. The germline gives CDR1 MDHEN, CDR2 SYDVKM. V was cut by 6 bases and J by 0 bases, with 3 bases left in between.

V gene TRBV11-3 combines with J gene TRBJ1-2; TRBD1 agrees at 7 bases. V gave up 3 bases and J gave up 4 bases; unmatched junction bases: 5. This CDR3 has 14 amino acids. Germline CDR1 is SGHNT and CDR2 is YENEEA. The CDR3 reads CASSFTGASYGYTF. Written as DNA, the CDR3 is TGTGCCAGCAGCTTCACAGGGGCTAGCTATGGCTACACCTTC.

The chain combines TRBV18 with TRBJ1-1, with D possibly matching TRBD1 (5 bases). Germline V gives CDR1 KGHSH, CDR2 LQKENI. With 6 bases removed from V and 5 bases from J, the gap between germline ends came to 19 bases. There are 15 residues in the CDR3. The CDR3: CASSRSRGGDTEAFF. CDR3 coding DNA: TGTGCCAGCTCCCGTTCCCGGGGGGGGGATACTGAAGCTTTCTTT.

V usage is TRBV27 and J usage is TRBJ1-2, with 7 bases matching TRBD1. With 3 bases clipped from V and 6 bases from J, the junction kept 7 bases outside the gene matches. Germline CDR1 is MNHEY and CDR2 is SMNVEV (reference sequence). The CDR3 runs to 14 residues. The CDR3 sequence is CASSFGTAGDGYTF. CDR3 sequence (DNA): TGTGCCAGCAGTTTCGGGACAGCCGGGGATGGCTACACCTTC.